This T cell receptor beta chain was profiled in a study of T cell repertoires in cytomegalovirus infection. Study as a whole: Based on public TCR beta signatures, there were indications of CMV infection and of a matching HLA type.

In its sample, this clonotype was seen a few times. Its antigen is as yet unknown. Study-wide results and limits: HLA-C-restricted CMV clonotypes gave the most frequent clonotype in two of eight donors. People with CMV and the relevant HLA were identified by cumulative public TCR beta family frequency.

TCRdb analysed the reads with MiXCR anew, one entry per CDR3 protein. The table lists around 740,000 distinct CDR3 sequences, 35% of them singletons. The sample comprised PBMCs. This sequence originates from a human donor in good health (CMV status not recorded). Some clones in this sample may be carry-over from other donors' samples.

Here the CDR3 DNA reads TGTGCCAGCAGCCAAAAGCCGGCTAGCGGAGGGTACAATGAGCAGTTCTTC. It translates to CASSQKPASGGYNEQFF. V usage is TRBV4-2 and J usage is TRBJ2-1, with 7 nucleotides matching TRBD2. The J segment lost 4 bases and the V segment lost 2 bases, leaving 11 bases of the junction unmatched. The CDR3 runs to 17 residues. CDR1 and CDR2 (germline): LGHNA, YNFKEQ.